These 17 T cell receptor beta chains were sequenced from one sample in a study of control samples from healthy donors and cancer patients. Produced via immunoSEQ multiplex PCR; TCRdb's table is partial and in-frame only. The sample includes some 130,000 clones, approximately 92% of them seen just once. Sequencing used blood. These receptors originate from a man between 18 and 29 years old in good health.

This sequence joins TRBV3-1 (or the pseudogene TRBV3-2) and TRBJ2-5; TRBD2 might be the D (5 bases). There are 13 residues in the CDR3. V was trimmed by 1 base and J by 5 bases, leaving 8 bases between them. Per germline, CDR1 LGHDT and CDR2 YNNKEL (reference sequence). The DNA of the CDR3 is TGTGCCAGCAGCCAAGCTAGCAGGGAGACCCAGTACTTC. As protein: CASSQASRETQYF.

CDR3: CASSAGTENTGELFF. The CDR3 coding sequence is TGTGCCAGCAGCGCCGGGACAGAGAACACCGGGGAGCTGTTTTTT. The rearrangement links TRBV9 to TRBJ2-2, with 7 bases fitting TRBD1. Trimming removed 3 bases from V and 1 base from J; junction bases left unmatched: 3. Looked up from germline, CDR1 is SGDLS and CDR2 is YYNGEE. This CDR3 has 15 residues.

This chain joins TRBV5-5 and TRBJ2-6; D not resolved. CDR3 length equals 16 residues. Germline CDR1 is SGHKS and CDR2 is YYEKEE (reference sequence). The V end was cut by 0 bases, the J end by 4 bases, with 11 bases between. The CDR3 DNA reads TGTGCCAGCAGCTTGGCGCCACCGGCCGGGGCCAACGTCCTGACTTTC. Its protein product is CASSLAPPAGANVLTF.

CDR3 in amino acids: CASSEKGSYGYTF. CDR3 sequence (DNA): TGTGCCAGCAGTGAAAAAGGGAGCTATGGCTACACCTTC. The J gene is TRBJ1-2, the V gene TRBV6-1; D gene uncertain. The CDR3 totals 13 residues. V gave up 2 bases and J gave up 4 bases, with 8 bases separating them. The germline gives CDR1 MNHNS, CDR2 SASEGT.

This clone was picked up one time. The chain recombines TRBV12-5 with TRBJ1-1, with unresolved D. This CDR3 region has 14 residues. CDR1 LGHNT and CDR2 FRNRAP come from the germline V gene. The V end lost 3 bases, the J end lost 5 bases, and 13 bases lay between the germline ends. CDR3 in DNA: TGTGCTAGTGGTTTTGCCGCGGCAGGTACTGAAGCTTTCTTT. This codes for CASGFAAAGTEAFF.

The V call is TRBV12-3 or TRBV12-4, the J call TRBJ1-4; D ambiguous. V was cut by 5 bases and J by 4 bases, with 8 bases left in between. This CDR3 has 13 amino acids. CDR3 in amino acids: CASSNSFNEKLFF. The CDR3 DNA sequence: TGTGCCAGCAGTAACAGTTTTAATGAAAAACTGTTTTTT.

This chain links TRBV6-6 with TRBJ1-1, with no clear D. V lost 6 bases to trimming and J lost 1 base, with 18 bases between them. This CDR3 has 16 residues. Germline CDR1 reads MNHNY; CDR2 reads SVGAGI (reference sequence). CDR3 loop: CASSRSVNSGNTEAFF. The CDR3 DNA sequence: TGTGCCAGCAGCCGGAGCGTCAACTCTGGGAACACTGAAGCTTTCTTT.

V usage is TRBV6-5 and J usage is TRBJ1-1; 7 nucleotides align to TRBD1. Germline V gene data show CDR1 as MNHEY and CDR2 as SVGAGI. J lost 1 base, V lost 7 bases, and 9 bases had no gene match. The CDR3 sequence is 15 residues long. CDR3 DNA: TGTGCCAGCACCTACCGTCGGGACAGGAACACTGAAGCTTTCTTT. Its protein product is CASTYRRDRNTEAFF.

By share, this clone ranks as medium-sized. This sample also contains other DNA sequences that code for the same CDR3. The chain joins TRBV6-2 or TRBV6-3 to TRBJ2-1; no definite D call. V was pared by 6 bases and J by 0 bases, with 6 bases between. The CDR3 covers 13 residues. Germline loops: CDR1 MNHEY, CDR2 SVGEGT. CDR3 nucleotides: TGTGCCAGCAGCGGGTCCTCCTACAATGAGCAGTTCTTC. Protein sequence: CASSGSSYNEQFF.

This clone turned up a few times. The chain couples TRBV5-8 to TRBJ1-5, with D unclear. With 7 bases removed from V and 7 bases from J, the gap between germline ends came to 12 bases. The CDR3 contains 12 residues. The V gene's germline CDR1 is SGHTS and CDR2 YDEGEE. The chain's CDR3 is CASRRRNQPQHF. CDR3 nucleotides: TGTGCCAGCCGGCGGAGAAACCAGCCCCAGCATTTT. Filled out from reference TRBV5-8 and TRBJ1-5, the complete variable domain reads EAGVTQSPTHLIKTRGQQATLRCSPISGHTSVYWYQQALGLGLQFLLWYDEGEERNRGNFPPRFSGRQFPNYSSELNVNALELEDSALYLCASRRRNQPQHFGDGTRLSIL.

V and J are TRBV4-2 and TRBJ2-1; no clear D gene. With 0 bases removed from V and 1 base from J, the gap between germline ends came to 13 bases. The CDR3 length is 17 residues. From germline, CDR1 is LGHNA and CDR2 YNFKEQ. The CDR3 DNA is TGTGCCAGCAGCCAAGAAGAAGCTCTGGCGTCCTACAATGAGCAGTTCTTC. This codes for CASSQEEALASYNEQFF.

The chain combines TRBV4-2 with TRBJ2-5; D is ambiguous. Trimming left V 0 bases short and J 0 bases short, with 5 bases between. Germline lookup yields CDR1 LGHNA and CDR2 YNFKEQ. This CDR3 contains 14 residues. CDR3 region: CASSQESYQETQYF. The CDR3 nucleotides read TGTGCCAGCAGCCAAGAATCGTACCAAGAGACCCAGTACTTC.

The genes are TRBV10-3 and TRBJ1-2; possibly TRBD1 for D (5 bases). Trimming left V 3 bases short and J 1 base short, with 9 bases between. The CDR3 has 14 residues. CDR1 is ENHRY, CDR2 SYGVKD, per germline. The CDR3 loop reads CAISDRGGNYGYTF. Written as DNA, the CDR3 is TGTGCCATCAGTGATCGCGGGGGTAACTATGGCTACACCTTC.

This chain uses TRBV3-1 (or the pseudogene TRBV3-2) with TRBJ1-5; D call uncertain. CDR3 size: 16 residues. The germline V gene has CDR1 LGHDT and CDR2 YNNKEL (reference sequence). V was shortened by 4 bases and J by 0 bases, with 13 bases between the two germline ends. The CDR3 bases are TGTGCCAGCAGCCCCCTAGGGCGGTATAGCAATCAGCCCCAGCATTTT. It encodes CASSPLGRYSNQPQHF.

The V call is TRBV12-3 or TRBV12-4, the J call TRBJ1-5, with unresolved D. The CDR3 runs 12 residues. V dropped 1 base and J dropped 2 bases, with 0 bases sitting between them. The CDR3 is CASSLGNQPQHF. CDR3 DNA: TGTGCCAGCAGTTTAGGCAATCAGCCCCAGCATTTT.

This clone came up once. The rearrangement links TRBV18 to TRBJ1-1; 8 bases align to TRBD1. Per germline, CDR1 KGHSH and CDR2 LQKENI. There are 13 residues in the CDR3. After removal of 4 bases from V and 7 bases from J, the junction contained 5 bases not matched to a gene. The CDR3 DNA reads as TGTGCCAGCTCACAAGAACAGGGGGGTGAAGCTTTCTTT. The encoded protein is CASSQEQGGEAFF.

The sample holds one count of this clone. This chain connects TRBV6-8 to TRBJ1-2, with 9 bases identical to TRBD1. Germline V gene data show CDR1 as MNHGY and CDR2 as SAAAGT. The CDR3 loop spans 17 amino acids. J lost 0 bases, V lost 4 bases, and 9 bases had no gene match. The chain's CDR3 is CASSSRDRAQANYGYTF. The DNA of the CDR3 is TGTGCCAGCAGTTCCCGGGACAGGGCCCAAGCTAACTATGGCTACACCTTC.